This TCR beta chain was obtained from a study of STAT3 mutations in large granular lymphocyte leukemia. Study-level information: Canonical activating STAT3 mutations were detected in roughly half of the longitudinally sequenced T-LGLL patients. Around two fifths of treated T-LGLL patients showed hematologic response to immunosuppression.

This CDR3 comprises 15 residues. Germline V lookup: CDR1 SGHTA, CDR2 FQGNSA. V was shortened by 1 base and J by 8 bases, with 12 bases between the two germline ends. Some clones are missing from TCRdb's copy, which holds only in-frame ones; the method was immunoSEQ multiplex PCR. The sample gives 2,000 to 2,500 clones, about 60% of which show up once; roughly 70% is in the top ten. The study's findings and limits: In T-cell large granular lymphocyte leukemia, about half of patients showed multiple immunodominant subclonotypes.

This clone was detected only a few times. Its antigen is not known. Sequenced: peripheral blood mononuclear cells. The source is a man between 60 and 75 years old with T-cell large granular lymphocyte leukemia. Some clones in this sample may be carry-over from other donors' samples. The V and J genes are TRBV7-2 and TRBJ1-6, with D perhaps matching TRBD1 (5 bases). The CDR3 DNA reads TGTGCCAGCAGCTTAGACAGGCCGGAGGATTCACCCCTCCACTTT. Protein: CASSLDRPEDSPLHF.